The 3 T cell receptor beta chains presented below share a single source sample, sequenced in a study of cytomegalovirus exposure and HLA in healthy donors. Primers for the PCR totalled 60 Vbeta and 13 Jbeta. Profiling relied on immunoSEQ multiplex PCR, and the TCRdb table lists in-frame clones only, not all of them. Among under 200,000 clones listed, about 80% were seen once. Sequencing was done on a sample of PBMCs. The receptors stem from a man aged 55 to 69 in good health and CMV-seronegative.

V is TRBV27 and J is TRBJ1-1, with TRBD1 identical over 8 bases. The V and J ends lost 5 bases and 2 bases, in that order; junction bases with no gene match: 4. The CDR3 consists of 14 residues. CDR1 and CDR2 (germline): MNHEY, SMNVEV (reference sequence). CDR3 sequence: CASSVRGHNTEAFF. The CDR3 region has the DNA TGTGCCAGCAGTGTCAGGGGGCACAACACTGAAGCTTTCTTT.

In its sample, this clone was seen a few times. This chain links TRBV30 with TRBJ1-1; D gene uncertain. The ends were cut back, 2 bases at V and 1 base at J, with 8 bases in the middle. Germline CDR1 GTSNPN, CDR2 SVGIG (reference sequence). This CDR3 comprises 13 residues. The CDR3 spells CAWSSAGNTEAFF. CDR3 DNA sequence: TGTGCCTGGAGTAGCGCCGGGAACACTGAAGCTTTCTTT.

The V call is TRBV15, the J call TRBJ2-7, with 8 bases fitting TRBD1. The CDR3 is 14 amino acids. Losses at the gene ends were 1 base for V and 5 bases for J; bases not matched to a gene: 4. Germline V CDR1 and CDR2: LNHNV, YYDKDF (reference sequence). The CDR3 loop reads CATSRGQGNNEQYF. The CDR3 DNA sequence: TGTGCCACCAGCAGAGGACAGGGGAATAACGAGCAGTACTTC.